This T cell receptor beta chain was observed in a study of blood T cell repertoires in COVID-19 (dated by TCRdb to about 2020). Broadly, across the study: The collaborator samples originated in the United States, Italy and Spain and spanned the acute and convalescent phases of COVID-19. The samples were drawn from two sources: the first 160 participants of the ongoing ImmuneRACE study, and some 1,300 subjects contributed by 6 global collaborators. The dataset comprised deeply sampled blood TCRbeta repertoires from subjects exposed to, actively infected with, or recovered from COVID-19. Sample metadata almost always included a de-identified subject ID, COVID-19 status, age in years and sex. Where available, HLA class I and class II types were taken from metadata supplied by the sample provider and were not determined by assay-based typing. The prospective study material was composed of cDNA or gDNA derived from T cells, B-cell-depleted T cells, or PBMCs. The repertoires were released in a freely available public database meant as a resource for research on the immune response to SARS-CoV-2. General conclusions and limits of the study: Clinical and demographic metadata were provided uncurated, with the amount varying by source and participant.

Comment on this clone: The target of this receptor is not known. No clone much larger than this one lies a single base away; base qualities are absent.

For this chain, trimming is 6 bases at the V end and 0 bases at the J end, and the number of junction bases without a gene match is 9. The cysteine opens and the phenylalanine closes a CDR3 of 17 amino acids. The kept DNA is CDR3 alone, 51 bases in frame from the first base. The CDR1 and CDR2 encoded by the germline V gene are MDHEN and SYDVKM. TCRbeta CDR3 regions were amplified from genomic DNA using the immunoSEQ Assay, a bias-controlled multiplex PCR. The authors' analysis ran thus. The number of nucleated cells in each sample was estimated by amplification of reference gene primers within the assay. Sequence reads were collapsed and filtered to measure the absolute abundance of every unique TCRbeta CDR3 rearrangement. For each sample, productive Simpson clonality was calculated as the square root of Simpson's diversity index over productive rearrangements. The table comes from immuneACCESS by way of TCRdb, which keeps in-frame sequences with V and J called. Part of the clones is missing from these tables; in studies checked, under half for an unresolved V gene and the rest for unknown reasons. V and J calls and clone size are copied from that table; D and trimming were computed from the DNA. The sample records roughly 120,000 clones, approximately 80% of which are singletons. Less than 9% of the sample is held by the ten biggest clonotypes.

Each collaborating institution followed its own protocols to collect whole blood in K2EDTA tubes. For TCRbeta analysis, collaborators shipped samples as frozen whole blood, isolated PBMCs, or DNA extracted from either of those sample types. This sequence was found in a man between 65 and 79 years old with active or convalescent COVID-19. Sequencing was performed on peripheral blood. The V and J genes are TRBV28 and TRBJ2-1; 9 bases in between match TRBD1. The CDR3 sequence is CASSSGTGSLSYNEQFF. In nucleotide form, the sequence is TGTGCCAGCAGCTCTGGGACAGGGAGCCTCTCCTACAATGAGCAGTTCTTC.